This record looks at one TCR beta chain sequence and its context. What it binds is unknown. The data stem from a study of OX40 agonist ivuxolimab in advanced cancers. For the study at large: Administration of intravenous ivuxolimab to patients occurred every 2 weeks at 0.01 to 10 mg/kg. Study-wide points: With doses of 0.1-3.0 mg/kg, partial responders showed among the lowest clonal expansion.

Germline V gene lookup returns CDR1 LNHDA and CDR2 SQIVND (reference sequence). The V gene lost 5 bases and the J gene lost 3 bases, with 14 bases spanning the gap. The CDR3 sequence is 15 residues long. Produced via immunoSEQ multiplex PCR; TCRdb's table is partial and in-frame only. This repertoire shows approximately 74,000 clones, more than 80% found once; its top ten account for 2% to 2.5%. The rearrangement joins TRBV19 to TRBJ1-5, with D unclear. This sample comprised CD4+ or CD8+ T cells sorted from blood, obtained in a trial of the OX40 agonist ivuxolimab. The sequence was collected from an adult with an advanced solid tumor such as melanoma, head and neck, liver or kidney cancer. CDR3 DNA: TGTGCCAGTAGTGCGGTTGAAGGATCCAATCAGCCCCAGCATTTT. Translating it yields CASSAVEGSNQPQHF.